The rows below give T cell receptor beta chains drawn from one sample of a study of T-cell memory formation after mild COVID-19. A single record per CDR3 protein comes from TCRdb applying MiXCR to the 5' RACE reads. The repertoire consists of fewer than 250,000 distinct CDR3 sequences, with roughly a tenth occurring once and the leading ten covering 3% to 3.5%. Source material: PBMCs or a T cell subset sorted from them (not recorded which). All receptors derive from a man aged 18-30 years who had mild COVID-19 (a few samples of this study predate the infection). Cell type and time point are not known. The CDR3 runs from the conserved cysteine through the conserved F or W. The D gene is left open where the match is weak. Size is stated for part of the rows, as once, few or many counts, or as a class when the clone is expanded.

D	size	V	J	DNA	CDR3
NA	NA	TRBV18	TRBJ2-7	TGTGCCAGCTCAGGAGCGGGTGAGCAGTACTTC	CASSGAGEQYF
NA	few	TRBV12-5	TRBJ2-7	TGTGCTAGTAGGGACATTAACTCCTACGAGCAGTACTTC	CASRDINSYEQYF
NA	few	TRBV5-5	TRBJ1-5	TGTGCCAGCAGCCGGATGGACGGTATTCAGCCCCAGCATTTT	CASSRMDGIQPQHF
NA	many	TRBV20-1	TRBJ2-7	TGCAGTGCTCGGCAAGGGCCCTACGAGCAGTACTTC	CSARQGPYEQYF
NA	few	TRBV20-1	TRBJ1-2	TGCAGGGGCCCTCGGGGCTACACCTTC	CRGPRGYTF
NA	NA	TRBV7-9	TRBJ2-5	TGTGCCAGCAGCGGCCCCGGGGAACAAGAGACCCAGTACTTC	CASSGPGEQETQYF
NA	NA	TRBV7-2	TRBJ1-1	TGTGCCAGCAGCCCCCAGGTCGGCACTGAAGCTTTCTTT	CASSPQVGTEAFF
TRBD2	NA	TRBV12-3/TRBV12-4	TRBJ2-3	TGTGCCAGCAGTTTACTAGCGGGGGGGAGGACAGATACGCAGTATTTT	CASSLLAGGRTDTQYF
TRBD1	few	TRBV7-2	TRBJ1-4	TGTGCCAGCAGCCCCGGGACAGAGTTAGAAAAACTGTTTTTT	CASSPGTELEKLFF
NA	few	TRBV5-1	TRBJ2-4	TGCGCCAGCAGGGGAGAAGCCAAAAACATTCAGTACTTC	CASRGEAKNIQYF
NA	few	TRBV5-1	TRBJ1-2	TGCGCCAGCAGCCCCGGCGGGGACTATGGCTACACCTTC	CASSPGGDYGYTF
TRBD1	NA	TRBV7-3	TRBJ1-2	TGTGCCAGCAGCTCAGGACAGGGGGCCTTTGGCTACACCTTC	CASSSGQGAFGYTF